The 10 T cell receptor beta chains below were found in one sample sequenced in a study of blood T cell repertoires in COVID-19. TCRdb's table, derived via immunoSEQ multiplex PCR, lists solely in-frame clones and lacks some. This table holds about 190,000 clones, 81% found once. The sample comprised peripheral blood. Source of these receptors: a woman of 80 years or more with COVID-19, enrolled during active disease.

V is TRBV5-1 and J is TRBJ2-2; TRBD2 matches at 11 bases. There are 18 residues in the CDR3. CDR1 and CDR2 (germline): SGHRS, YFSETQ. Trimming removed 0 bases from V and 0 bases from J; junction bases left unmatched: 4. The CDR3 reads CASSLALGLAANTGELFF. The CDR3 coding sequence is TGCGCCAGCAGCTTGGCCTTGGGACTAGCGGCGAACACCGGGGAGCTGTTTTTT.

This clone was found once. The J gene is TRBJ1-2, the V gene TRBV5-4; 9 positions agree with TRBD1. CDR3 size: 14 residues. Germline CDR1 and CDR2: SGHNT and YYREEE (reference sequence). The ends lost 2 bases at V and 4 bases at J; junction bases unmatched: 3. CDR3 protein: CASSFLTGGYGYTF. The DNA of the CDR3 is TGTGCCAGCAGCTTTCTGACAGGGGGCTATGGCTACACCTTC.

This chain connects TRBV27 to TRBJ2-7, with 9 nucleotides matching TRBD1. This CDR3 is built from 15 residues. The V segment lost 4 bases and the J segment 4 bases; nucleotides outside the gene matches: 8. Germline V gene data show CDR1 as MNHEY and CDR2 as SMNVEV (reference sequence). CDR3 loop: CASSWGTGKGYEQYF. DNA for the CDR3: TGTGCCAGCAGTTGGGGGACAGGGAAAGGGTACGAGCAGTACTTC.

This chain joins TRBV6-4 and TRBJ2-6; TRBD1 is a possible D gene (5 bases). Trimming stripped 2 bases from V and 4 bases from J, with 12 bases between. The CDR3 runs to 16 residues. Germline CDR1 is MRHNA and CDR2 is SNTAGT. DNA of the CDR3: TGTGCCAGCAGTGACAATACAGGCACCGGGGCCAACGTCCTGACTTTC. It is translated as CASSDNTGTGANVLTF.

V and J are TRBV15 and TRBJ1-2; 11 bases map to TRBD1. The ends lost 5 bases at V and 6 bases at J; junction bases unmatched: 2. Germline V CDR1 and CDR2: LNHNV, YYDKDF (reference sequence). The CDR3 consists of 13 residues. The chain's CDR3 is CATSGDRGDGYTF. The CDR3 nucleotides are TGTGCCACCAGCGGGGACAGGGGGGATGGCTACACCTTC. The variable domain in full, completed from reference TRBV15 and TRBJ1-2, reads DAMVIQNPRYQVTQFGKPVTLSCSQTLNHNVMYWYQQKSSQAPKLLFHYYDKDFNNEADTPDNFQSRRPNTSFCFLDIRSPGLGDTAMYLCATSGDRGDGYTFGSGTRLTVV.

The chain has TRBV5-1 and TRBJ2-5; 15 nucleotides match TRBD2. The germline CDR1 and CDR2 sequences are SGHRS and YFSETQ. The CDR3 has 15 amino acids. J was trimmed by 5 bases and V by 2 bases; bases with no gene match: 1. CDR3 DNA: TGCGCCAGCAGCTTCGGACTAGCGGGAGGGGAGACCCAGTACTTC. It yields the protein CASSFGLAGGETQYF.

This clone is a singleton in its sample. J is TRBJ2-7 and V is TRBV3-1 (or the pseudogene TRBV3-2); TRBD2 matches 7 bases. After removal of 4 bases from V and 6 bases from J, the junction contained 12 bases not matched to a gene. Germline loops: CDR1 LGHDT, CDR2 YNNKEL (reference sequence). The CDR3 loop spans 15 amino acids. The CDR3 spells CASSPLWGGITEQYF. In DNA, the CDR3 is TGTGCCAGCAGCCCTTTGTGGGGGGGTATCACCGAGCAGTACTTC.

The chain couples TRBV2 to TRBJ2-7; 9 bases agree with TRBD1. The length of the CDR3 is 13 residues. The junction had 8 bases not matched to a gene; V was cut back by 11 bases and J by 3 bases. Germline V gene lookup returns CDR1 SNHLY and CDR2 FYNNEI. The CDR3, as DNA: TGTGCCGGGGGGGACAGGGCCAGCTACGAGCAGTACTTC. Residues: CAGGDRASYEQYF.

The rearrangement uses TRBV5-5 and TRBJ1-5; D uncertain. V was pared by 4 bases and J by 0 bases, with 8 bases between. CDR3 length: 14 amino acids. Per germline, CDR1 SGHKS and CDR2 YYEKEE (reference sequence). The CDR3 nucleotides read TGTGCCAGCAGCGCATCAGGTAGCAATCAGCCCCAGCATTTT. Amino acids: CASSASGSNQPQHF.

V usage is TRBV11-3 and J usage is TRBJ1-2, with 7 positions matching TRBD1. Germline V gene lookup returns CDR1 SGHNT and CDR2 YENEEA. CDR3 length: 15 residues. The V gene end was trimmed by 4 bases and the J gene end by 4 bases; junction bases not matched to a gene: 9. As DNA, the CDR3 is TGTGCCAGCAGCTCACACATCGACAGGGTCTATGGCTACACCTTC. This codes for CASSSHIDRVYGYTF.